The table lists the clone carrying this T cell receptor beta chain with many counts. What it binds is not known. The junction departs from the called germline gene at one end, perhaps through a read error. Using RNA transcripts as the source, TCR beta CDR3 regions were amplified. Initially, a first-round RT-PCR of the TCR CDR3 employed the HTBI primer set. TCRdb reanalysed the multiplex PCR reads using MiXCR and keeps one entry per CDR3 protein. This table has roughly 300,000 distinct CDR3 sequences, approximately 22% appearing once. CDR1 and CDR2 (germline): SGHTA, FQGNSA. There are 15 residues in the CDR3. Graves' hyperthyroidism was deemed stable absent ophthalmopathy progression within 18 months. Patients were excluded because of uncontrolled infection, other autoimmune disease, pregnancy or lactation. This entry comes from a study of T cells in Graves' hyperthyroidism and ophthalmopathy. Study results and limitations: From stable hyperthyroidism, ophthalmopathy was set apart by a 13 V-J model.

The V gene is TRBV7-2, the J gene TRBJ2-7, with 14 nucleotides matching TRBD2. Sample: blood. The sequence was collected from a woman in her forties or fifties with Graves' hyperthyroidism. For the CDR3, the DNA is TGTGCCAGCAGCCTAGCGACTAGCGGGAGGGATGAGCAGTACTTC. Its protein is CASSLATSGRDEQYF.